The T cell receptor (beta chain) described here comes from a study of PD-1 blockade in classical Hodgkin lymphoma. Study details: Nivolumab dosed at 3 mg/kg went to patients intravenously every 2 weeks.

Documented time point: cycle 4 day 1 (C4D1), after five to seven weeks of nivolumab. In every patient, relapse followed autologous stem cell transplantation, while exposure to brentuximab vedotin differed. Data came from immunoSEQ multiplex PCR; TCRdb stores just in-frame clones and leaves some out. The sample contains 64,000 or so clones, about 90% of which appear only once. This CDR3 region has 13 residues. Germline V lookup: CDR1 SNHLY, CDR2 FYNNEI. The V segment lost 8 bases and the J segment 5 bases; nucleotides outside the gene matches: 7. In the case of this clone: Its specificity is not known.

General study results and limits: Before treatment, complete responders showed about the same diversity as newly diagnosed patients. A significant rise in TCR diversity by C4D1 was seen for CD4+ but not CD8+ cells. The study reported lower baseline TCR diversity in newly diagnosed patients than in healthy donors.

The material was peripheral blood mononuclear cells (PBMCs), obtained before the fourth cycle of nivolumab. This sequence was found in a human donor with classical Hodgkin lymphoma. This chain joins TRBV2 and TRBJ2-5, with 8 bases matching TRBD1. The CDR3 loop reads CASLRGLRETQYF. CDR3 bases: TGTGCCAGCCTCAGGGGGCTGCGGGAGACCCAGTACTTC.